There are many counts of the clone carrying this TCR beta chain. The antigen is unknown. After removal of 5 bases from V and 2 bases from J, the junction contained 4 bases not matched to a gene. The CDR3 is made up of 16 amino acids. CDR1 is MNHNS, CDR2 SASEGT, per germline. This sample was included in a study of T cells in Graves' hyperthyroidism and ophthalmopathy. The overall study: Initial diagnosis, before any treatment, was when peripheral blood was collected. Study-wide results and limits: A model of 13 V-J features distinguished ophthalmopathy from stable hyperthyroidism.

Amplification of TCR beta CDR3 regions used RNA as the template. With the HTBI primer set, the TCR CDR3 went through a first round of RT-PCR. TCRdb independently ran MiXCR on the multiplex PCR reads; one entry per CDR3 protein. The data show roughly 640,000 distinct CDR3 sequences, with roughly 15% seen just once and more than 3% held by the top ten. The rearrangement uses TRBV6-1 and TRBJ2-3; TRBD2 agrees at 13 bases. The source is a woman between 40 and 55 years old with Graves' ophthalmopathy. Sequences were obtained from blood. CDR3 DNA sequence: TGTGCCAGCAGTAAGACTAGCGGGGGGACCACAGATACGCAGTATTTT. It translates to CASSKTSGGTTDTQYF.